This is a list of T cell receptor beta chains from one sample in a study of response to subunit inactivated influenza vaccine. Each CDR3 protein is one row after TCRdb ran MiXCR on the RT-PCR reads. The repertoire holds around 490,000 distinct CDR3 sequences, 6.5% to 8% seen once, with approximately 12% in the top ten. Sequencing was performed on PBMCs from blood, taken less than 25 months after vaccination. The receptors come from a man aged 50 to 75 who received an inactivated influenza vaccine. Each CDR3 is given with its conserved first and last residue. The D gene is left open where the match is weak. Not every row has a clone size; where given, it reads once, few, many or a size class.

>TRBJ2-2|TRBD2|many|TRBV20-1
TGCAGTGCTAGTAGGAGCGGGAGGAACACCGGGGAGCTGTTTTTT
CSASRSGRNTGELFF
>TRBJ2-5|.|many|TRBV28
TGTGCCAGCAGTCTCCCCACAGGGTTAGGAGAGACCCAGTACTTC
CASSLPTGLGETQYF
>TRBJ2-7|.|few|TRBV14
TGTGCCAGCAGCCTACTCCCTTTTGGGGGAACCAGGGGGGGCTACGAGCAGTACTTC
CASSLLPFGGTRGGYEQYF
>TRBJ2-1|TRBD2|.|TRBV10-3
TGTGCCACCCGGACTAGTCACAATGAGCAGTTCTTC
CATRTSHNEQFF
>TRBJ2-5|TRBD1|.|TRBV20-1
TGCAGTGCTAATAGGGGACAGGGGAGGGAGACCCAGTACTTC
CSANRGQGRETQYF
>TRBJ2-3|.|many|TRBV12-3/TRBV12-4
TGTGCCAGTGGACAGATCACAGATACGCAGTATTTT
CASGQITDTQYF
>TRBJ2-1|TRBD1|.|TRBV12-3/TRBV12-4
TGTGCCAGCAGTTTATTTGGGACAGACCTATACAATGAGCAGTTCTTC
CASSLFGTDLYNEQFF
>TRBJ2-1|.|many|TRBV6-1
TGTGCCAGCACCTTATTGGGGGGTTACAATGAGCAGTTCTTC
CASTLLGGYNEQFF
>TRBJ2-2|.|few|TRBV5-1
TGCGCCAGCAGCTCAGGAGGGATCGGGGAGCTGTTTTTT
CASSSGGIGELFF
>TRBJ1-4|TRBD1|few|TRBV2
TGTGCCAGTAGGGGGCGCGTCGAGGAAAAACTGTTTTTT
CASRGRVEEKLFF
>TRBJ2-7|TRBD2|few|TRBV5-1
TGCGCCAGCAGCTTAGGAGCGGGAGTCCACGAGCAGTACTTC
CASSLGAGVHEQYF
>TRBJ1-2|TRBD1|many|TRBV4-1
TGCGCCAGCAGGGGACAGGAAAAATCTAACTATGGCTACACCTTC
CASRGQEKSNYGYTF
>TRBJ1-1|.|many|TRBV6-2/TRBV6-3
TGTGCCACCACCCAGGGAACTGAAGCTTTCTTT
CATTQGTEAFF
>TRBJ2-5|TRBD2|few|TRBV11-2
TGTGCCAGCAGCTTAGAAGCTAGCGGGAGTCAGTACTTC
CASSLEASGSQYF
>TRBJ2-5|.|.|TRBV3-1
TGTGCCAGCAGCCTCGTTGAACCATTGGAGACCCAGTACTTC
CASSLVEPLETQYF
>TRBJ2-1|.|.|TRBV24-1
TGTGCCACCAGTCCCGTGACAGGTTCCTACAATGAGCAGTTCTTC
CATSPVTGSYNEQFF
>TRBJ1-3|.|.|TRBV5-8
TGTGCCAGCAGCCCGACATTTAGTGGAAACACCATATATTTT
CASSPTFSGNTIYF
>TRBJ1-1|.|.|TRBV5-6
TGTGCCAGCAGGATGCGGAACACTGAAGCTTTCTTT
CASRMRNTEAFF
>TRBJ1-4|.|few|TRBV11-2
TGTGCCAGCAGCTTAACAATCGGCACTAATGAAAAACTGTTTTTT
CASSLTIGTNEKLFF
>TRBJ2-7|.|.|TRBV29-1
TGCAGCGGCCGGGGATCTCAACAGGGCAACGACGAGCAGTACTTC
CSGRGSQQGNDEQYF
>TRBJ1-2|TRBD1|.|TRBV18
TGTGCCAGCTCACCAACTGACAGGGCTGGTGGCTACACCTTC
CASSPTDRAGGYTF
>TRBJ1-3|.|few|TRBV20-1
TGCAGTGCTAGAGATCTTACAGGGCCAGGAAACACCATATATTTT
CSARDLTGPGNTIYF
>TRBJ2-5|.|few|TRBV18
TGTGCCAGCTCTGGTCCAAAGCAAAGAGCGGAGACCCAGTACTTC
CASSGPKQRAETQYF
>TRBJ2-1|TRBD2|few|TRBV11-2
TGTGCCAGCAGCCAACCTTCCGGGAGGTACAACAATGAGCAGTTCTTC
CASSQPSGRYNNEQFF
>TRBJ2-7|.|many|TRBV27
TGTGCCAGCAGCTACCTCGGAGCAGGAGCCTACGAGCAGTACTTC
CASSYLGAGAYEQYF
>TRBJ2-1|TRBD2|few|TRBV9
TGTGCCAGCAGCCCGGGACTAGCGGGAACAGTTTTGGGGCAGTTCTTC
CASSPGLAGTVLGQFF
>TRBJ2-3|.|few|TRBV11-2
TGTGCCAGCAGGAGGGTTACAGATACGCAGTATTTT
CASRRVTDTQYF
>TRBJ2-3|TRBD1|once|TRBV5-6
TGTGCCAGCAGCCATCGGACAGGGACAGATACGCAGTATTTT
CASSHRTGTDTQYF
>TRBJ1-1|TRBD1|many|TRBV12-3/TRBV12-4
TGTGCCAGCAGTCCGCCACAGGGGGCGGTTGGCACTGAAGCTTTCTTT
CASSPPQGAVGTEAFF
>TRBJ2-2|.|many|TRBV4-3
TGCGCCAGCAGCCAAGGCCAGGAGAACACCGGGGAGCTGTTTTTT
CASSQGQENTGELFF
>TRBJ2-1|.|many|TRBV30
TGTGCCTGGAGCGCCGGGACACTGGTCAATGAGCAGTTCTTC
CAWSAGTLVNEQFF
>TRBJ2-3|.|many|TRBV29-1
TGCAGCGCCGGGAAGCGCTCCACAGATACGCAGTATTTT
CSAGKRSTDTQYF
>TRBJ1-1|.|many|TRBV7-9
TGTGCCAGCAGCTTAGGACGGGGAGAAGCTTTCTTT
CASSLGRGEAFF
>TRBJ2-5|.|few|TRBV12-3/TRBV12-4
TGTGCCAGCAGTCTCAGCCGGTACCAAGAGACCCAGTACTTC
CASSLSRYQETQYF
>TRBJ2-1|TRBD1|many|TRBV18
TGTGCCAGCTCACCACCTAGGGACAGGGTCGATGAGCAGTTCTTC
CASSPPRDRVDEQFF
>TRBJ2-1|TRBD2|few|TRBV19
TGTGCCAGTAGTATTGGGCCTAGCGGGGGGCCCATCAATGAGCAGTTCTTC
CASSIGPSGGPINEQFF
>TRBJ2-2|.|few|TRBV4-3
TGCGCCAGCAGCCAATACCTTGGGGGAGTCTTCACCGGGGAGCTGTTTTTT
CASSQYLGGVFTGELFF
>TRBJ1-2|.|few|TRBV29-1
TGCAGCGCCACGCAGGGGAACTATGGCTACACCTTC
CSATQGNYGYTF
>TRBJ1-1|.|.|TRBV28
TGTGCCAGCACCAGACCTCGGGGGAGTAGCACTGAAGCTTTCTTT
CASTRPRGSSTEAFF
>TRBJ2-6|TRBD1|many|TRBV10-1
TGCGCCAGCAGTCCATTGGGACAGACAAACCCCTCTGGGGCCAACGTCCTGACTTTC
CASSPLGQTNPSGANVLTF
>TRBJ2-5|TRBD2|few|TRBV28
TGTGCCAGCGCCCTAGGGACTAACCAAGAGACCCAGTACTTC
CASALGTNQETQYF
>TRBJ1-6|.|.|TRBV12-3/TRBV12-4
TGTGCCAGCAGCCAGGGGCTTTTGGGGTCACCCCTCCACTTT
CASSQGLLGSPLHF
>TRBJ2-3|TRBD2|.|TRBV7-2
TGTGCCAGCAGCTTAGCAGCGGGACTAAGCACAGATACGCAGTATTTT
CASSLAAGLSTDTQYF
>TRBJ1-1|.|many|TRBV7-2
TGTGCCAGCAGCTTAGGGGGCGGGATGAACACTGAAGCTTTCTTT
CASSLGGGMNTEAFF
>TRBJ2-5|.|.|TRBV10-3
TGTGCCATCAGTGACCAGGGTAAAGAGACCCAGTACTTC
CAISDQGKETQYF
>TRBJ2-2|TRBD2|many|TRBV29-1
TGCAGCCCACGACTAGGCGGGAGGGGGGAGCTGTTTTTT
CSPRLGGRGELFF
>TRBJ2-3|TRBD1|many|TRBV5-4
TGTGCCAGCAGCTTGGACAGGGGTCTCACAGATACGCAGTATTTT
CASSLDRGLTDTQYF
>TRBJ2-3|.|once|TRBV14
TGTGCCAGCAGCCAAGGGTGGCGTGGTCTAGCGTCAGATACGCAGTATTTT
CASSQGWRGLASDTQYF
>TRBJ1-3|.|few|TRBV7-6
TGTGCCAGCAGCAAGGGGGGAGTAGGATACACCATATATTTT
CASSKGGVGYTIYF
>TRBJ2-5|.|.|TRBV9
TGTGCCAGCAGCGTAGGTGGCAGTCGAGAGACCCAGTACTTC
CASSVGGSRETQYF
>TRBJ1-1|.|many|TRBV12-3/TRBV12-4
TGTGCCAGCAGCCCGCAGGGATTGAACACTGAAGCTTTCTTT
CASSPQGLNTEAFF
>TRBJ2-1|.|few|TRBV7-9
TGTGCCAGCAGCCCCAGCTTCGCTGATGAGCAGTTCTTC
CASSPSFADEQFF
>TRBJ1-1|.|few|TRBV11-2
TGTGCCAGCAGCTGGGCGGGGAACACTGAAGCTTTCTTT
CASSWAGNTEAFF
>TRBJ1-2|.|.|TRBV4-3
TGCGCCAGCAGCCAAGAATACACGGGGTTCTCTTCTAATGGCTACACCTTC
CASSQEYTGFSSNGYTF
>TRBJ2-2|TRBD2|few|TRBV6-2/TRBV6-3
TGTGCCAGCAGTTACTCGCCAGCTAGCGGGGGGAACACCGGGGAGCTGTTTTTT
CASSYSPASGGNTGELFF
>TRBJ2-3|.|.|TRBV25-1
TGTGCCAGCAGTGAGGCGGGGCCTAGCACAGATACGCAGTATTTT
CASSEAGPSTDTQYF
>TRBJ1-2|.|.|TRBV5-1
TGCGCCAGCAGCTTGGATACCGAGAACTATGGCTACACCTTC
CASSLDTENYGYTF
>TRBJ1-2|.|many|TRBV3-1
TGTGCCAGCAGCCGACAAAAACTTGGCTACACCTTC
CASSRQKLGYTF
>TRBJ2-5|TRBD2|.|TRBV20-1
TGCAGTGCGAGTGCAGCGGGGGTGTACCAAGAGACCCAGTACTTC
CSASAAGVYQETQYF